The 7 T cell receptor beta chains listed next were all sequenced from one sample in a study of blood T cells in healthy people across ages. Primers used in a second PCR of about 7 to 12 cycles were a sample-barcoded 5' primer and a J-beta primer mix. Each CDR3 protein gets one entry after TCRdb re-called the 5' RACE reads with MiXCR. Of about 1.8 million distinct CDR3 sequences in the sample, just under 50% were seen once. The sequenced sample consisted of blood. All receptors derive from a woman in her thirties or forties in good health.

This chain joins TRBV7-9 and TRBJ2-3; D is unclear. This CDR3 comprises 15 residues. Germline values: CDR1 SEHNR, CDR2 FQNEAQ (reference sequence). V gave up 1 base and J gave up 5 bases, with 13 bases separating them. The CDR3 DNA reads as TGTGCCAGCAGCTTAGATTTGGCGGTGGAAGATACGCAGTATTTT. It specifies CASSLDLAVEDTQYF. Full variable domain (remainder filled in from reference TRBV7-9 and TRBJ2-3): DTGVSQNPRHKITKRGQNVTFRCDPISEHNRLYWYRQTLGQGPEFLTYFQNEAQLEKSRLLSDRFSAERPKGSFSTLEIQRTEQGDSAMYLCASSLDLAVEDTQYFGPGTRLTVL.

This clonotype was counted a few times. V is TRBV10-3 and J is TRBJ2-3; D may match TRBD1 or TRBD2 (5 bases each). Trimming cost V 0 bases and J 9 bases, with 16 bases left between them. Germline CDR1 ENHRY, CDR2 SYGVKD. This CDR3 contains 15 residues. The DNA of the CDR3 is TGTGCCATCAGTGAGTCAGGAGCCTTTGAGGGGACGCAGTATTTT. Its translation is CAISESGAFEGTQYF.

This clonotype has more than one count but fewer than ten. The V gene is TRBV15, the J gene TRBJ2-1; 10 bases line up with TRBD2. Looked up from germline, CDR1 is LNHNV and CDR2 is YYDKDF (reference sequence). The CDR3 extends over 17 amino acids. V was clipped by 0 bases and J by 8 bases; unmatched bases: 10. The CDR3 DNA reads TGTGCCACCAGCAGAGAGCGGAGCGGGGGGGCTACGGATGAGCAGTTCTTC. Protein sequence: CATSRERSGGATDEQFF.

J is TRBJ1-6 and V is TRBV27; D might be TRBD1 (6 bases). The CDR3 sequence is 16 residues long. Germline V CDR1 and CDR2: MNHEY, SMNVEV (reference sequence). Trimming removed 3 bases from V and 0 bases from J, with 9 bases in between. The CDR3 bases are TGTGCCAGCAGTTTTGTAGGGGGCTCCTATAATTCACCCCTCCACTTT. This sequence encodes CASSFVGGSYNSPLHF.

CDR3 residues: CASSIGQNTQYF. The CDR3 DNA sequence: TGTGCCAGCAGCATCGGACAGAATACGCAGTATTTT. This rearrangement joins TRBV5-6 to TRBJ2-3; tentatively, D is TRBD1 (6 bases). Trimming took off 4 bases at V and 7 bases at J, with 10 bases between the two ends. Germline CDR1 reads SGHDT; CDR2 reads YYEEEE. The CDR3 consists of 12 residues.

V gene TRBV10-3 combines with J gene TRBJ1-4; D is perhaps TRBD1 (5 bases). Trimming removed 1 base at V and 0 bases at J, with 6 bases between. Germline values: CDR1 ENHRY, CDR2 SYGVKD. The CDR3 length is 15 residues. The CDR3 spells CAISELGATNEKLFF. CDR3 in DNA: TGTGCCATCAGTGAGTTGGGGGCAACTAATGAAAAACTGTTTTTT.

V usage is TRBV10-3 and J usage is TRBJ1-1; D call uncertain. V was trimmed by 4 bases and J by 5 bases, leaving 14 bases between them. Germline lookup yields CDR1 ENHRY and CDR2 SYGVKD. The length of the CDR3 is 14 residues. The CDR3 protein is CAISGVTSLTEAFF. The CDR3 bases are TGTGCCATCAGTGGGGTGACATCTTTGACTGAAGCTTTCTTT.